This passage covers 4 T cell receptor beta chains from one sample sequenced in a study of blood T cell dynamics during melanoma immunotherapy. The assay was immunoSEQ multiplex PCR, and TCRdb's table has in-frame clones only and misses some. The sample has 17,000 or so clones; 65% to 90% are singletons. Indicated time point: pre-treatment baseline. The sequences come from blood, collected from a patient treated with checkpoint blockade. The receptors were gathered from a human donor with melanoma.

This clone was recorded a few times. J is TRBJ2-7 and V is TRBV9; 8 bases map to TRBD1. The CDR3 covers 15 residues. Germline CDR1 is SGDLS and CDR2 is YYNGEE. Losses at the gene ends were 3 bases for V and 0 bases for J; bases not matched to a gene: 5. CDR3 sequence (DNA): TGTGCCAGCAGCGCTTCGGACAGGGCCTCCTACGAGCAGTACTTC. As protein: CASSASDRASYEQYF.

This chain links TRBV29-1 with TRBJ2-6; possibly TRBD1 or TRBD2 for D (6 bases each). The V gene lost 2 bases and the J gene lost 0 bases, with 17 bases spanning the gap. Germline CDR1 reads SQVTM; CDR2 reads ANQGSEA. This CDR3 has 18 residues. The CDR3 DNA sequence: TGCAGCGTTGAATGGTCAGGCAGGGGACTCTCTGGGGCCAACGTCCTGACTTTC. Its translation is CSVEWSGRGLSGANVLTF.

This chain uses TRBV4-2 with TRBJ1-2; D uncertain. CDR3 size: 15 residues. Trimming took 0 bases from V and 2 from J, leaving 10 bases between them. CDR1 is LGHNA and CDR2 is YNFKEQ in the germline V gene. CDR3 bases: TGTGCCAGCAGCCAAGAACTGACACGAAACTATGGCTACACCTTC. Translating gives CASSQELTRNYGYTF.

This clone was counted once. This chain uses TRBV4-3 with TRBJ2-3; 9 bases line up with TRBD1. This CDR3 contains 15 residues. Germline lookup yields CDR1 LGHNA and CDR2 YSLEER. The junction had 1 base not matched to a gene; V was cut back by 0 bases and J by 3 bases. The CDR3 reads CASSQETGGTDTQYF. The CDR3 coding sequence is TGCGCCAGCAGCCAAGAGACAGGGGGGACAGATACGCAGTATTTT.